These 27 T cell receptor beta chains were all obtained from the same sample, sequenced in a study of early T cells in non-severe SARS-CoV-2 infection. TCRdb recomputed calls from the 5' RACE reads with MiXCR, one row per CDR3 protein. The sample has 60,000 or so distinct CDR3 sequences; roughly 8.7% are singletons. The sample consisted of whole blood, taken at baseline. Receptor source: an adult who was a healthcare worker with PCR-confirmed SARS-CoV-2 infection or an uninfected control (not recorded which).

The chain has TRBV29-1 and TRBJ1-1, with a possible D match to TRBD1 (5 bases). The CDR3 loop spans 12 amino acids. Germline CDR1 and CDR2: SQVTM and ANQGSEA. The ends were cut back, 7 bases at V and 5 bases at J, with 14 bases in the middle. The DNA of the CDR3 is TGCAGCGCCGGGGCGGAGGGGACTGAAGCTTTCTTT. This translates into CSAGAEGTEAFF.

This clonotype was observed at least ten times. The CDR3 here is CASSLGVSDNEKLFF. DNA of the CDR3: TGTGCCAGCAGTTTAGGGGTTTCTGATAATGAAAAACTGTTTTTT. V and J are TRBV12-3 or TRBV12-4 and TRBJ1-4; D is ambiguous. The CDR3 runs 15 residues. V lost 1 base to trimming and J lost 4 bases, with 10 bases between them.

This clonotype was recorded many times. The chain employs TRBV27 and TRBJ2-7; D could derive from TRBD1 or TRBD2 (5 bases each). Germline V gene data show CDR1 as MNHEY and CDR2 as SMNVEV (reference sequence). This CDR3 region has 13 residues. Deletions cut 7 bases from V and 3 bases from J, with 13 bases between. The CDR3 sequence: CASTLGPNYEQYF. In DNA form, the CDR3 reads TGTGCCAGCACCCTGGGACCTAACTACGAGCAGTACTTC.

Only a few counts were recorded for this clonotype. The chain recombines TRBV7-9 with TRBJ2-1; perhaps TRBD1 as D (6 bases). Trimming shortened V by 5 bases and J by 1 base, and 12 bases separated the two germline ends. Germline assignment: CDR1 SEHNR and CDR2 FQNEAQ (reference sequence). The CDR3 loop spans 15 amino acids. The CDR3 is CASSPTGRSYNEQFF. CDR3 DNA: TGTGCCAGCAGCCCGACAGGACGGTCCTACAATGAGCAGTTCTTC.

J is TRBJ2-7 and V is TRBV7-2; D remains unclear. This CDR3 contains 12 residues. Deletions cut 1 base from V and 4 bases from J, with 5 bases between. CDR1 is SGHTA and CDR2 is FQGNSA in the germline V gene. CDR3 in DNA: TGTGCCAGCAGCTTAGAGGCATACGAGCAGTACTTC. Its protein is CASSLEAYEQYF.

This chain uses TRBV6-5 with TRBJ2-1, with 7 positions matching TRBD2. The J segment lost 5 bases and the V segment lost 7 bases, leaving 8 bases of the junction unmatched. CDR1 and CDR2 (germline): MNHEY, SVGAGI. The CDR3 spans 14 residues. CDR3: CASIDWGGDNEQFF. The CDR3 DNA sequence: TGTGCCAGCATCGACTGGGGGGGTGACAATGAGCAGTTCTTC.

This clonotype was detected many times. This chain connects TRBV6-4 to TRBJ2-3; 12 nucleotides align to TRBD2. The CDR3 consists of 16 residues. CDR1 MRHNA and CDR2 SNTAGT come from the germline V gene. The J segment lost 6 bases and the V segment lost 3 bases, leaving 7 bases of the junction unmatched. CDR3 in amino acids: CASSETSGSGSDTQYF. As DNA, the CDR3 is TGTGCCAGCAGTGAGACTAGCGGGAGTGGGTCGGATACGCAGTATTTT.

This clonotype was seen a few times. CDR3 amino acids: CASSVSGQFYEQYF. CDR3 in DNA: TGTGCCAGTAGTGTGTCGGGACAGTTCTACGAGCAGTACTTC. The chain employs TRBV19 and TRBJ2-7; 7 bases agree with TRBD1. Germline V gives CDR1 LNHDA, CDR2 SQIVND (reference sequence). The junction had 7 bases not matched to a gene; V was cut back by 5 bases and J by 3 bases. This CDR3 contains 14 residues.

This chain uses TRBV5-1 with TRBJ2-7, with TRBD1 identical over 10 bases. Germline V lookup: CDR1 SGHRS, CDR2 YFSETQ. The V gene end was trimmed by 0 bases and the J gene end by 6 bases; junction bases not matched to a gene: 0. CDR3 size: 13 residues. The DNA of the CDR3 is TGCGCCAGCAGCTTGGGGACAGGGGGCGAGCAGTACTTC. It specifies CASSLGTGGEQYF.

V and J are TRBV5-1 and TRBJ1-1; no firm D call. The CDR3 runs 13 residues. Germline loops: CDR1 SGHRS, CDR2 YFSETQ. V lost 0 bases and J 6 bases, leaving 9 bases between the germline ends. The CDR3: CASSLVPEAEAFF. The CDR3 DNA reads as TGCGCCAGCAGCTTGGTTCCGGAGGCTGAAGCTTTCTTT.

There are a few counts of this clonotype. The rearrangement uses TRBV7-2 and TRBJ2-3; no clear D. The V and J ends lost 5 bases and 0 bases respectively, with 6 bases between them. Germline CDR1 is SGHTA and CDR2 is FQGNSA. This CDR3 is built from 13 residues. As DNA, the CDR3 is TGTGCCAGCAGCACGCCTAGCACAGATACGCAGTATTTT. Translating gives CASSTPSTDTQYF.

The chain uses TRBV2 and TRBJ2-2, with D maybe TRBD2 (5 bases). V was shortened by 6 bases and J by 8 bases, with 16 bases between the two germline ends. Germline assignment: CDR1 SNHLY and CDR2 FYNNEI. CDR3 length: 14 amino acids. CDR3: CASRTGGTGGELFF. In DNA form, the CDR3 reads TGTGCCAGCAGGACCGGAGGAACGGGTGGGGAGCTGTTTTTT.

CDR3 DNA sequence: TGTGCCAGCTCACCCACAGGGTGGGACGAGCAGTACTTC. This codes for CASSPTGWDEQYF. This chain joins TRBV18 and TRBJ2-7; maybe TRBD1 (6 bases). CDR1 is KGHSH, CDR2 LQKENI, per germline. V shed 3 bases and J shed 5 bases, with 11 bases lying between them. The length of the CDR3 is 13 residues.

The rearrangement uses TRBV12-3 or TRBV12-4 and TRBJ2-1; 7 bases are shared with TRBD2. With 7 bases clipped from V and 6 bases from J, the junction kept 6 bases outside the gene matches. The CDR3 length is 13 residues. CDR3 DNA: TGTGCCAGCAAAGGCGGGAGTCGCAATGAGCAGTTCTTC. Protein: CASKGGSRNEQFF.

In this sample, this clonotype turned up a few times. The V and J genes are TRBV5-1 and TRBJ2-3; 10 bases are shared with TRBD1. CDR3 length: 14 amino acids. V shed 3 bases and J 4 bases; nucleotides not matched to a gene: 2. From germline, CDR1 is SGHRS and CDR2 YFSETQ. The CDR3 region is CASSSGTGADTQYF. The CDR3 region has the DNA TGCGCCAGCAGCTCGGGGACAGGGGCAGATACGCAGTATTTT.

This clonotype was recorded at least ten times. This sequence joins TRBV7-8 and TRBJ2-7; 14 bases align to TRBD2. The CDR3 consists of 15 residues. Germline V gene data show CDR1 as SGHVS and CDR2 as FQNEAQ. Unmatched junction bases numbered 5, after V lost 4 bases and J lost 6 bases. The CDR3 nucleotides read TGTGCCAGCAGCTACCTGACTAGCGGGAGGGGCGAGCAGTACTTC. Translated: CASSYLTSGRGEQYF.

This clonotype occurred many times. The chain carries TRBV20-1 and TRBJ1-2; no clear D. V was clipped by 2 bases and J by 0 bases, with 10 bases between them. This CDR3 is built from 14 residues. From germline, CDR1 is DFQATT and CDR2 SNEGSKA (reference sequence). The CDR3 DNA reads TGCAGTGCTAGAAAGGGATCGGCTAACTATGGCTACACCTTC. Its translation is CSARKGSANYGYTF.

This clonotype has only a few counts. The gene calls are TRBV11-1 and TRBJ2-2; 11 bases agree with TRBD2. V lost 2 bases, J lost 3 bases, and 5 bases stayed unmatched. The CDR3 has 17 residues. The germline gives CDR1 SGHAT, CDR2 FQDESV (reference sequence). CDR3 in amino acids: CASSLLKTSGDTGELFF. In DNA, the CDR3 is TGTGCCAGCAGCTTATTGAAGACTAGCGGGGACACCGGGGAGCTGTTTTTT.

This chain links TRBV29-1 with TRBJ2-3, with D possibly being TRBD1 or TRBD2 (5 bases each). Between the trimmed V and J ends, which lost 4 bases and 3 bases, there was a span of 14 bases. CDR3 length: 14 amino acids. The germline V gene encodes CDR1 SQVTM and CDR2 ANQGSEA. CDR3 bases: TGCAGCGTTGGGAGGCAGGGTCGAACAGATACGCAGTATTTT. Translating it yields CSVGRQGRTDTQYF.

This clonotype was seen a handful of times. CDR3 region: CASSLGVGSISEAFF. CDR3 DNA sequence: TGCGCCAGCAGCTTGGGAGTGGGCAGTATCTCTGAAGCTTTCTTT. The chain employs TRBV5-1 and TRBJ1-1; D gene ambiguous. CDR1 SGHRS and CDR2 YFSETQ come from the germline V gene. The CDR3 totals 15 residues. The ends were cut back, 0 bases at V and 6 bases at J, with 15 bases in the middle.

This sequence joins TRBV9 and TRBJ2-3, with 8 bases identical to TRBD1. Trimming cost V 3 bases and J 8 bases; bases outside gene matches: 20. CDR1 is SGDLS, CDR2 YYNGEE, per germline. CDR3 length: 18 amino acids. The CDR3 DNA reads as TGTGCCAGCAGCGGCTCGATCGATGGCCAGGGGGCGGGCCGTACGCAGTATTTT. It translates to CASSGSIDGQGAGRTQYF. Looking up the rest from reference TRBV9 and TRBJ2-3 gives the full variable domain: DSGVTQTPKHLITATGQRVTLRCSPRSGDLSVYWYQQSLDQGLQFLIQYYNGEERAKGNILERFSAQQFPDLHSELNLSSLELGDSALYFCASSGSIDGQGAGRTQYFGPGTRLTVL.

This clonotype was seen at least ten times. This chain connects TRBV29-1 to TRBJ2-1; 7 nucleotides match TRBD1. V was pared by 7 bases and J by 12 bases, with 12 bases of the junction left unmatched. This CDR3 contains 12 residues. Per the germline V gene, CDR1 is SQVTM and CDR2 is ANQGSEA. CDR3 protein: CSGDRAGGGQFF. The DNA of the CDR3 is TGCAGCGGGGACAGAGCCGGTGGGGGGCAGTTCTTC.

The chain joins TRBV27 to TRBJ2-4; perhaps TRBD1 as D (6 bases). The CDR3 consists of 14 residues. The V end lost 3 bases, the J end lost 6 bases, and 12 bases lay between the germline ends. In germline, CDR1 is MNHEY, CDR2 SMNVEV (reference sequence). CDR3: CASSLSRGRNIQYF. The DNA of the CDR3 is TGTGCCAGCAGTTTGTCTAGGGGGAGAAACATTCAGTACTTC.

This clonotype appeared a few times. The chain joins TRBV7-2 to TRBJ2-3; 8 positions match TRBD2. Trimming removed 2 bases from V and 2 bases from J; junction bases left unmatched: 6. The CDR3 length is 16 residues. CDR1 and CDR2 from the germline V gene are SGHTA and FQGNSA. The CDR3, as DNA: TGTGCCAGCAGCTTATTCGTAGCGGGGAACACAGATACGCAGTATTTT. It yields the protein CASSLFVAGNTDTQYF.

This clonotype was observed a few times. The J gene is TRBJ2-5, the V gene TRBV5-6; D is unclear. Germline V gene data show CDR1 as SGHDT and CDR2 as YYEEEE. The germline V and J ends were trimmed by 3 bases and 2 bases, with 11 bases remaining between them. This CDR3 region has 14 residues. The CDR3 DNA reads TGTGCCAGCAGCTCCCAGTGGGATCAAGAGACCCAGTACTTC. Amino acid sequence: CASSSQWDQETQYF.

The chain joins TRBV4-1 to TRBJ1-5, with D possibly matching TRBD1 (5 bases). V lost 4 bases, J lost 0 bases, and 7 bases lay in between. Germline CDR1 and CDR2: MGHRA and YSYEKL. The CDR3 consists of 14 residues. Here the CDR3 reads CASSLRVSNQPQHF. Written as DNA, the CDR3 is TGCGCCAGCAGCCTCAGGGTTAGCAATCAGCCCCAGCATTTT.

This clonotype was counted a few times. The CDR3 loop reads CASSPTGGDTEAFF. The CDR3 bases are TGTGCCAGCAGTCCTACAGGGGGGGACACTGAAGCTTTCTTT. The rearrangement uses TRBV27 and TRBJ1-1; 8 nucleotides line up with TRBD1. CDR1 is MNHEY, CDR2 SMNVEV, per germline (reference sequence). The CDR3 loop spans 14 amino acids. The trim removed 5 bases at V and 3 bases at J, leaving 5 bases unmatched.